The T cell receptor (beta chain) described here comes from a study of spatial heterogeneity in lung cancer (dated by TCRdb to the late 2010s). Describing the broader study: Donors were around 71 patients with early-stage, untreated non-small cell lung cancer from the lung TRACERx cohort. TCR alpha and beta repertoires were quantitatively compared across multiple tumor regions, matched nontumor lung and blood in non-small cell lung cancer. In the raw uncorrected reads, each unique combination of TCR and UMI appeared on average more than ten times. Follow-up PBMC samples were sequenced whenever available, and the median time to follow-up was around two years after resection. Nonsynonymous mutation counts, determined by whole-exome sequencing of tumor tissue, were related to features of the TCR repertoire. At surgery, both alpha and beta chains were TCR-sequenced in 200 to 250 tumor regions, fewer than 85 matched nontumor lung samples and some 56 PBMC samples. Beta-chain transcripts were consistently detected in greater numbers than alpha-chain transcripts, which likely reflected higher beta-chain transcript abundance.

The paper as a whole reports these results and caveats: Additional single-cell paired TCR alpha and beta sequencing was considered necessary to confirm, at a functional level, the hypothesis that regional TCRs recognize regional mutations. Comparisons of baseline and follow-up blood repertoires included only 14 patients. Ubiquitous expanded tumor TCRs were found in blood more often at tumor resection than at routine follow-up.

The sample's time point label, in plain terms: blood at routine non-recurrence follow-up after resection. For TCR sequencing, whole RNA was extracted from tumor and nontumor lung tissue, or from cryopreserved PBMC samples, and no cell sorting was done. Patients were selected for TCR sequencing only if sufficient RNA was available from at least two tumor regions. CDR1 MNHNS and CDR2 SASEGT are derived from the germline V gene. The germline ends are 20 bases apart after V is trimmed by 8 bases and J by 4 bases. The CDR3 spans 15 residues, from the cysteine through the phenylalanine. Only CDR3 DNA remains: 45 bases, in frame from the first base. The library came from 5' RACE. This sample was sequenced with a NextSeq 500. The TCR library protocol attached a unique molecular identifier to each TCR cDNA molecule to allow correction of PCR and sequencing errors. Processing in the source paper ran as follows. TCR identification, UMI-based error correction and CDR3 extraction were all carried out with Decombinator tools. Expanded TCRs were defined as those above a frequency of 2 per 1,000, corresponding to the top 1% of the tumor frequency distribution. Each repertoire was subsampled 100 times to 5,000 TCRs, after which Renyi diversity was computed with the R vegan package. CDR3 similarity networks were built from amino acid triplet string-kernel similarity, connecting CDR3s with pairwise similarity above 0.82. TCRdb itself trimmed the public reads at Q25 with fastp, ran MiXCR and retained productive beta chains. A single entry per CDR3 protein holds the most common genes and DNA from its merged rows. These V and J calls derive from TCRdb rather than the authors' analysis. This sample gives about 50,000 distinct CDR3 sequences in total; around 6.7% of them show up just once. Of the sample, 35% to 45% falls within the top ten clones.

This clonotype was recorded at least ten times. The antigen this receptor binds is unknown. No quality values exist for individual bases; no much larger clone is one base distant. The sequence came from a female donor with early-stage non-small cell lung cancer. The chain uses TRBV6-1 and TRBJ2-5; a tentative D call is TRBD1 (6 bases match). The sample consisted of PBMCs, taken at follow-up. The DNA sequence follows: TGTGCCAGCCAGAGGAACAGGGCCGGGGTAGAGACCCAGTACTTC. The translation is CASQRNRAGVETQYF.